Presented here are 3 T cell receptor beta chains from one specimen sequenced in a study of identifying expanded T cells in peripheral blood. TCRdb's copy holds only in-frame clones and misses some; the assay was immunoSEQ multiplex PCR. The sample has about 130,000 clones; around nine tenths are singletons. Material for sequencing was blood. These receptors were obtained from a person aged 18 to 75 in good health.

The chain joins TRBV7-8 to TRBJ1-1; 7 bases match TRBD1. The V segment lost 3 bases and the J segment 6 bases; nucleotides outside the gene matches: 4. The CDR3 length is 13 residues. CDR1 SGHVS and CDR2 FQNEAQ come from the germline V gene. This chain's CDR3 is CASSFEGAPEAFF. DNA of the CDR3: TGTGCCAGCAGCTTTGAGGGGGCCCCTGAAGCTTTCTTT.

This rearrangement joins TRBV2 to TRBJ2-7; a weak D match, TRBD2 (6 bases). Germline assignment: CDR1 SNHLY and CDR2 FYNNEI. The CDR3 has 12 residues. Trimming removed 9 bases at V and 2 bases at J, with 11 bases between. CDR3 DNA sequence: TGTGCCAGTCGGGGGACCACCTACGAGCAGTACTTC. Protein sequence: CASRGTTYEQYF.

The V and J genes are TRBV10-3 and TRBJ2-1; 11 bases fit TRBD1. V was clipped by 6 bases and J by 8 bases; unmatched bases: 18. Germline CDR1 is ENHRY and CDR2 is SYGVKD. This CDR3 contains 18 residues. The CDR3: CAISGQGAGDSSLDEQFF. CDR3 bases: TGTGCCATCAGCGGACAGGGGGCTGGCGACTCGTCCCTGGATGAGCAGTTCTTC.